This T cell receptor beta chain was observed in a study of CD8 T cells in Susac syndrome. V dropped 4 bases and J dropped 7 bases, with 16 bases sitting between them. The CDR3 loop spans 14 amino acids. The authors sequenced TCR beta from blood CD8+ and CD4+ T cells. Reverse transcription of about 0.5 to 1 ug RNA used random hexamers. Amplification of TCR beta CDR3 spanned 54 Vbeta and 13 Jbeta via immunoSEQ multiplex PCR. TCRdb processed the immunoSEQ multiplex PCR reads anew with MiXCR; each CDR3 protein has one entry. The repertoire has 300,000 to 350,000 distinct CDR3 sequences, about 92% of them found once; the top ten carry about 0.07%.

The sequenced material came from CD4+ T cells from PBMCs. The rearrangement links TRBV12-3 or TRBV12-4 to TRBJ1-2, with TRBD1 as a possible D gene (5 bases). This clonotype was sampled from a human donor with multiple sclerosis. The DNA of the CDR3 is TGTGCCAGCAGTTCATCTGGGGGGGGGACTGGCTACACCTTC. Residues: CASSSSGGGTGYTF.